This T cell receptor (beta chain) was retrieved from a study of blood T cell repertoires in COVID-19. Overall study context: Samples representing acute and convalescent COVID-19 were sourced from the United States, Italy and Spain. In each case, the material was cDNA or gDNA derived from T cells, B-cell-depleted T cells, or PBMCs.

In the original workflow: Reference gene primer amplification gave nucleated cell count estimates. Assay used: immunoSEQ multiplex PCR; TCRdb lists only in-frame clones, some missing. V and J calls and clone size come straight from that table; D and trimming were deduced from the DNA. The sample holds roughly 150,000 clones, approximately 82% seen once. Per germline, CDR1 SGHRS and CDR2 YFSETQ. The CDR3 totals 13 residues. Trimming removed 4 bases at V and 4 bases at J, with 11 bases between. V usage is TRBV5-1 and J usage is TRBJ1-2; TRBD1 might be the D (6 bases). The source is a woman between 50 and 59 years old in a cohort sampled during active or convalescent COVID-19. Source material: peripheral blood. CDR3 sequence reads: CASSQDRTYGYTF. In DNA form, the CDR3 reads TGCGCCAGCAGCCAAGACAGGACCTATGGCTACACCTTC.